A selection of T cell receptor beta chains follows, all from one sample in a study of PD-1 blockade in classical Hodgkin lymphoma. Method: immunoSEQ multiplex PCR; TCRdb's copy keeps in-frame clones and lacks some. Of 9,900 or so clones in the sample, roughly 76% are singletons; the top ten hold 25%. The material was peripheral blood mononuclear cells (PBMCs), obtained at baseline. The receptor source for this set is a human donor with classical Hodgkin lymphoma. The CDR3 runs from the conserved cysteine through the conserved F or W. A D gene is named only where the DNA matches it firmly. Clone size is stated in some rows and not others, as once, few, many or a class when expanded.

14 TRBJ2-5 NA NA TRBV7-9 CASSPRDTEETQYF TGTGCCAGCAGCCCCCGGGACACCGAAGAGACCCAGTACTTC
16 TRBJ2-1 TRBD2 NA TRBV9 CASSPTVAGPLGEQFF TGTGCCAGCAGCCCCACTGTAGCGGGGCCTCTTGGTGAGCAGTTCTTC
18 TRBJ2-3 TRBD2 NA TRBV10-2 CASSDLLAVGASTDTQYF TGCGCCAGCAGTGATTTACTAGCGGTGGGAGCTAGCACAGATACGCAGTATTTT
15 TRBJ2-7 TRBD2 few TRBV19 CASSIGAGVVLEQYF TGTGCCAGTAGTATAGGGGCGGGAGTTGTCCTCGAGCAGTACTTC
12 TRBJ2-7 NA NA TRBV7-2 CASSLAGGQQYF TGTGCCAGCAGCTTAGCGGGGGGGCAGCAGTACTTC
19 TRBJ2-6 NA NA TRBV7-9 CASRHPRGTDSSGANVLTF TGTGCCAGCAGGCACCCGCGGGGAACAGACAGTTCTGGGGCCAACGTCCTGACTTTC
16 TRBJ2-1 NA few TRBV27 CASSLSSASSYNEQFF TGTGCCAGCAGTTTATCGAGCGCCAGCTCCTACAATGAGCAGTTCTTC
15 TRBJ2-7 TRBD2 NA TRBV2 CASSERLAARNEQYF TGTGCCAGCAGTGAACGCCTAGCGGCCAGGAACGAGCAGTACTTC
15 TRBJ1-5 TRBD1 few TRBV2 CASRRTGGGNQPQHF TGTGCCAGCAGACGAACAGGGGGTGGTAATCAGCCCCAGCATTTT
17 TRBJ2-7 NA NA TRBV9 CASSVVGIQGHPYEQYF TGTGCCAGCAGCGTAGTGGGGATACAGGGTCATCCCTACGAGCAGTACTTC
15 TRBJ1-1 NA NA TRBV7-2 CASSPRARVNTEAFF TGTGCCAGCAGCCCCAGAGCCAGGGTGAACACTGAAGCTTTCTTT
13 TRBJ2-7 NA NA TRBV5-8 CASSLKDAYEQYF TGTGCCAGCAGCTTGAAGGATGCCTACGAGCAGTACTTC
16 TRBJ2-5 TRBD2 few TRBV7-2 CASSLGYLAGGETQYF TGTGCCAGCAGCTTAGGGTATCTAGCGGGCGGGGAGACCCAGTACTTC
12 TRBJ2-5 NA few TRBV10-3 CAISESPQTQYF TGTGCCATCAGTGAGTCCCCCCAGACCCAGTACTTC
14 TRBJ2-7 TRBD2 NA TRBV7-9 CASSSSGAYYEQYF TGTGCCAGCAGCTCTAGCGGGGCCTACTACGAGCAGTACTTC
15 TRBJ1-1 NA NA TRBV7-6 CASSLMSGGQAEAFF TGTGCCAGCAGCTTAATGTCCGGGGGGCAGGCTGAAGCTTTCTTT
17 TRBJ1-4 TRBD1 NA TRBV5-6 CASSLAGTGGIIEKLFF TGTGCCAGCAGCTTGGCGGGGACAGGGGGGATCATTGAAAAACTGTTTTTT
15 TRBJ1-3 NA NA TRBV5-5 CASSLVGNSGNTIYF TGTGCCAGCAGCTTGGTAGGGAACTCTGGAAACACCATATATTTT
11 TRBJ2-7 NA NA TRBV6-5 CASTDHYEQYF TGTGCCAGCACTGATCACTACGAGCAGTACTTC
17 TRBJ2-7 TRBD1 NA TRBV28 CASSLNGKDRAWNEQYF TGTGCCAGCAGTTTAAATGGGAAAGACAGGGCGTGGAACGAGCAGTACTTC
14 TRBJ2-1 TRBD2 NA TRBV6-1 CASSPTTSGNEQFF TGTGCCAGCAGCCCTACTACTAGCGGCAATGAGCAGTTCTTC
15 TRBJ1-2 NA NA TRBV6-5 CASNPDSNRVYGYTF TGTGCCAGCAACCCGGACAGTAATAGAGTCTATGGCTACACCTTC
13 TRBJ2-7 NA NA TRBV18 CASSSVGDHEQYF TGTGCCAGCTCATCGGTAGGGGATCACGAGCAGTACTTC
16 TRBJ1-6 TRBD1 NA TRBV27 CASSLARTGNNSPLHF TGTGCCAGCAGTTTAGCCCGGACAGGAAATAATTCACCCCTCCACTTT
18 TRBJ1-3 NA NA TRBV7-9 CASSPEYRGTFSGNTIYF TGTGCCAGCAGCCCGGAATACCGGGGGACCTTCTCTGGAAACACCATATATTTT
13 TRBJ2-1 NA few TRBV18 CASSPPSSVEQFF TGTGCCAGCTCACCCCCAAGCAGCGTCGAGCAGTTCTTC